This T cell receptor (beta chain) appears in the sequencing data of a study of T cells in Graves' hyperthyroidism and ophthalmopathy. The TCR beta CDR3 regions underwent amplification using RNA transcripts as the source. The TCR CDR3 first-round RT-PCR relied on the HTBI primer set. TCRdb re-called the multiplex PCR reads through MiXCR, storing one row per CDR3 protein. Of under 350,000 distinct CDR3 sequences listed, approximately 14% are singletons. Findings of the study overall: Stable hyperthyroidism was told apart from ophthalmopathy by a model built on 13 V-J features. Model-based prediction identified ophthalmopathy a median 6.5 months prior to its onset.

Patients aged 18 to 65 with hyperthyroidism were newly diagnosed, with duration under 2 months. Used for diagnoses were clinical symptoms, serum thyroxine and TRAb, thyroid ultrasound and orbital computed tomography. The sample holds many counts of this clonotype. Its antigen is still unknown. The length of the CDR3 is 16 residues. The germline V gene has CDR1 LGHDT and CDR2 YNNKEL (reference sequence). Between the trimmed V and J ends, which lost 0 bases and 4 bases, there was a span of 13 bases. The TCR sequence derives from a woman aged 35 to 49 with Graves' hyperthyroidism. The sample was blood. This sequence joins TRBV3-1 and TRBJ2-1; D is unresolved. CDR3 sequence (DNA): TGTGCCAGCAGCCAAGAGGCTTTCCCTGGATACAATGAGCAGTTCTTC. Translation: CASSQEAFPGYNEQFF.